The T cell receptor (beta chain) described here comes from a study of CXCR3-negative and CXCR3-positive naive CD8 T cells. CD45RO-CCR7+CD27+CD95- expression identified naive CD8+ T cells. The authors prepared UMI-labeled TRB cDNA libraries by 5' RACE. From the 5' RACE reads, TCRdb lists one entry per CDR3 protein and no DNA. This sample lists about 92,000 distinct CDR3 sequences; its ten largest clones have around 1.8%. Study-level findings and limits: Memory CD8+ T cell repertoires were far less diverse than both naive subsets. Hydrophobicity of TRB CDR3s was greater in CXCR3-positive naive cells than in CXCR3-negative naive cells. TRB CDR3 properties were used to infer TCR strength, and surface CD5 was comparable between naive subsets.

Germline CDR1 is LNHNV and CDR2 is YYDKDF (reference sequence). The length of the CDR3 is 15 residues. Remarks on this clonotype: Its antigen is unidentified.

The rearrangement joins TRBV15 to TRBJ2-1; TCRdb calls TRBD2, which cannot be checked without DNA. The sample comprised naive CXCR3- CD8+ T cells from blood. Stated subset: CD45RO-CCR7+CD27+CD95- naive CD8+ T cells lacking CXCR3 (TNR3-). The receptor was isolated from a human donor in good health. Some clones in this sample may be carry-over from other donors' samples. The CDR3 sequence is CATSRGLAAPNEQFF. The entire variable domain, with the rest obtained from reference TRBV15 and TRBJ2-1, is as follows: DAMVIQNPRYQVTQFGKPVTLSCSQTLNHNVMYWYQQKSSQAPKLLFHYYDKDFNNEADTPDNFQSRRPNTSFCFLDIRSPGLGDTAMYLCATSRGLAAPNEQFFGPGTRLTVL.